What follows are 4 T cell receptor beta chains derived from one specimen sequenced in a study of metastatic and nonmetastatic thyroid tumors. Not a single patient had been given any form of treatment at any point before undergoing thyroid surgery. TCRdb re-clonotyped the PCR reads through MiXCR. The sample shows 20,000 to 25,000 clones, 15% to 20% of them seen only once. Sequenced: blood. The source is a female donor with papillary thyroid cancer or a benign thyroid nodule (not recorded which). Some clones in this sample may be carry-over from other donors' samples.

The chain couples TRBV12-3 or TRBV12-4 to TRBJ2-3; D gene unclear. This CDR3 region has 11 residues. V was cut by 1 base and J by 11 bases, with 7 bases left in between. The CDR3 sequence is CASSLGPQQYF. DNA of the CDR3: TGTGCCAGCAGTTTAGGGCCACAGCAGTATTTT.

By share, this clone ranks as medium-sized. The gene calls are TRBV6-1 and TRBJ1-3; 8 bases map to TRBD1. Germline-derived CDR1 and CDR2 are MNHNS and SASEGT. CDR3 length: 14 amino acids. J gave up 1 base and V 6 bases, and 2 bases lay outside the gene matches. Written as DNA, the CDR3 is TGTGCCAGCAGGCAGGGGGCATCTGGAAACACCATATATTTT. This gives the protein CASRQGASGNTIYF.

This clone was seen ten or more times. The V call is TRBV7-9, the J call TRBJ2-1, with 11 nucleotides matching TRBD2. The V segment lost 1 base and the J segment 8 bases; nucleotides outside the gene matches: 7. Germline CDR1 and CDR2: SEHNR and FQNEAQ (reference sequence). The CDR3 runs 16 residues. CDR3 loop: CASSLGLAGTGDEQFF. The CDR3 DNA follows: TGTGCCAGCAGCTTAGGACTAGCGGGAACGGGGGATGAGCAGTTCTTC.

Many counts were recorded for this clone. V gene TRBV20-1 combines with J gene TRBJ2-5; TRBD1 is a possible D gene (6 bases). Trimming removed 6 bases at V and 4 bases at J, with 15 bases between. CDR1 and CDR2 from the germline V gene are DFQATT and SNEGSKA (reference sequence). The CDR3 runs to 13 residues. CDR3 bases: TGCAGTGCGCGGACAGTACCTCGAGAGACCCAGTACTTC. The encoded protein is CSARTVPRETQYF.